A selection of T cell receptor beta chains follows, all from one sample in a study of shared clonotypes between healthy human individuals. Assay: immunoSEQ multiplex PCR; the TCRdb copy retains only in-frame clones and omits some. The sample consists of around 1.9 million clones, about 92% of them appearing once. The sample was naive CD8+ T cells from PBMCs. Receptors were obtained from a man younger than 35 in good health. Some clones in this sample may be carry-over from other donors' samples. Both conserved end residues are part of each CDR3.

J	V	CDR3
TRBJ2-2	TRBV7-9	CASSRSLGPTNTGELFF
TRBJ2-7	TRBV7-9	CASSLRGEYF
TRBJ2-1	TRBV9	CASSVEGPGNNEQFF
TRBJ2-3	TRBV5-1	CASSDSFRGYTDTQYF
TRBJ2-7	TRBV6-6	CASSLGNLRDEQYF
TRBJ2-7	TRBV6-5	CASSYVGVGIEQYF
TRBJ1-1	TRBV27	CASSDRGLNTEAFF
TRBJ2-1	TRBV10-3	CAISEPGLRAGVHEQFF
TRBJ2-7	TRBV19	CASSPTGLAGDEQYF
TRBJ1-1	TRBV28	CASSLPKQANTEAFF
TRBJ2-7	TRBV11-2	CASSTRTWAYEQYF
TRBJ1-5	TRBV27	CASSSNKPQHF
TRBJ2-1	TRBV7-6	CASSPPSGSSEQFF
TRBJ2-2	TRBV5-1	CASSVLVGTSGRSLPGELFF
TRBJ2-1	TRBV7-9	CASSAPDPRSYNEQFF
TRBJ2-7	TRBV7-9	CASSFRGDYSKGQYF
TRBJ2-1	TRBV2	CASSEGWGDSYNEQFF
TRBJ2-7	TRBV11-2	CASSWGESYEQYF
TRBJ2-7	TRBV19	CASSMEGSYEQYF
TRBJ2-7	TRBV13	CASSLGRGSYEQYF
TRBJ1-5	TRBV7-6	CASAKGARDQPQHF
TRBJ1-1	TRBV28	CASSHLLGRGLTEAFF
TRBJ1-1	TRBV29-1	CSVVAGGDTEAFF
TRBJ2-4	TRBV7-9	CASSLLGPGPNIQYF
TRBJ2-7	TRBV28	CASSLKGWNYEQYF
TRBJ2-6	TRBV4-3	CASSRGGQILPTGANVLTF
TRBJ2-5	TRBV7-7	CASSAGLAGGREWETQYF
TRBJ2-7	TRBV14	CASSQGGAGPYEQYF
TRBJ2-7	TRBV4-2	CASSRGPGQEATLEQYF
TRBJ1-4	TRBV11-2	CASSLNEEGMLLPNEKLFF
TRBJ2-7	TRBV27	CASSKLAGGLTYEQYF
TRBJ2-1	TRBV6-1	CASSAYGPSSYNEQFF
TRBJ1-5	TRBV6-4	CASSRRMRSNQPQHF
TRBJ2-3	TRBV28	CASSLAVSTDTQYF
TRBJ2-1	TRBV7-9	CASSLDIAGVAYNEQFF
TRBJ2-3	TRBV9	CASSVGPLDGDTQYF
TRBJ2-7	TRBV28	CASRHIETDGFSYEQYF
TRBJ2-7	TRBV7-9	CASSSSLTTYEQYF
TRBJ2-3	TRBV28	CASSSGPQSNTQYF
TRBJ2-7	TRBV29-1	CSGPYRDRTYEQYF
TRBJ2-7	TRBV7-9	CASSFPGSGYEQYF
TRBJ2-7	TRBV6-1	CASKLAGTYEQYF
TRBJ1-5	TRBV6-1	CASSENDVRGYNQPQHF
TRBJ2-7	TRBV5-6	CASSPTSEVTYEQYF
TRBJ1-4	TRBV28	CASSLLTGFPYQNEKLFF
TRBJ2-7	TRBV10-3	CAIMGVSYEQYF
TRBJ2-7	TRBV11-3	CASTIPGLPCYF
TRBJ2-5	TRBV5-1	CASSSDRGRETQYF
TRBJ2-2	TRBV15	CATSGTANTGELFF
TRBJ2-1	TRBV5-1	CASSLKTGEQFF
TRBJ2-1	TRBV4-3	CASSLGSEQFF
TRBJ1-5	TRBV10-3	CAISEGQANQPQHF
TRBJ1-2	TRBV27	CASSHHTSYGYTF
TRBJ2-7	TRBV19	CASSIAGQSTYEQYF
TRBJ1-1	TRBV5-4	CASNPEQGVPTEAFF
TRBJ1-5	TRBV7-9	CASSLGGGYQPQHF
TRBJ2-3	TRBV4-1	CASSQGQGSTDTQYF
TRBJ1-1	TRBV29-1	CSVEKTGGLGGTEAFF
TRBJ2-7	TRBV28	CASSFGPGQGSHYEQYF